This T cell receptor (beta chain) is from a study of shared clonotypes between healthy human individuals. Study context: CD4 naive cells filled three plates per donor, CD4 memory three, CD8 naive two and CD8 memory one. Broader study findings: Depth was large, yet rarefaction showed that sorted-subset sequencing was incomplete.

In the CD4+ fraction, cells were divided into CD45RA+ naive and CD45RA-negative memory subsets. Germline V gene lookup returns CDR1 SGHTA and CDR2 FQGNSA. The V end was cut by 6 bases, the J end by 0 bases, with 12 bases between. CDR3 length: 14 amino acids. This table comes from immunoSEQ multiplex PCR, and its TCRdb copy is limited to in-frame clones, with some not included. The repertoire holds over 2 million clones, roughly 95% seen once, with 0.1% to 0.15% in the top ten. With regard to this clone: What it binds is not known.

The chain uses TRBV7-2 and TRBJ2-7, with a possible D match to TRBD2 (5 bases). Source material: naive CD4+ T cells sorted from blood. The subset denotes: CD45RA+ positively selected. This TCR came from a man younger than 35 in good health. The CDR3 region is CASSAGLTSYEQYF. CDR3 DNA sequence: TGTGCCAGCAGTGCAGGACTGACCTCCTACGAGCAGTACTTC.